The 15 T cell receptor beta chains listed next were all sequenced from one sample in a study of spatial heterogeneity in lung cancer (dated by TCRdb to about 2019). The time point label, as the study defines it: sample taken at primary tumor resection. Without any cell sorting, TCR sequencing was performed on whole RNA extracted either from tumor and nontumor lung tissue or from cryopreserved PBMC samples. Libraries were prepared through 5' RACE. Sequencing instrument: NextSeq 500. TCRdb reanalyzed the raw reads on its own, using fastp at Q25 for trimming and MiXCR for clone calling, and kept in-frame beta chains. Duplicate CDR3 protein sequences are folded into a single record with the most common DNA and genes. A total of some 40,000 distinct CDR3 sequences appear in this sample, roughly 5% of them only once. The ten top clones hold 20% to 30% of the sample. The input for sequencing was PBMCs, taken at surgery. The receptor source for this set is a female donor with early-stage non-small cell lung cancer.

The CDR3 here is CASSVGYRGNTEAFF. The CDR3 nucleotides read TGTGCCAGCAGCGTAGGCTACAGGGGGAACACTGAAGCTTTCTTT. This chain connects TRBV7-6 to TRBJ1-1, with 7 nucleotides matching TRBD1. Germline CDR1 is SGHVS and CDR2 is FNYEAQ. CDR3 size: 15 residues. The V and J ends lost 5 bases and 1 base, in that order; junction bases with no gene match: 7. Full variable domain (missing parts from reference TRBV7-6 and TRBJ1-1): GAGVSQSPRYKVTKRGQDVALRCDPISGHVSLYWYRQALGQGPEFLTYFNYEAQQDKSGLPNDRFSAERPEGSISTLTIQRTEQRDSAMYRCASSVGYRGNTEAFFGQGTRLTVV.

At least ten counts were recorded for this clonotype. V gene TRBV5-1 combines with J gene TRBJ2-7, with TRBD1 matching 12 bases. Germline V gene lookup returns CDR1 SGHRS and CDR2 YFSETQ. CDR3 length: 19 amino acids. The J segment lost 0 bases and the V segment lost 4 bases, leaving 14 bases of the junction unmatched. The CDR3 coding sequence is TGCGCCAGCAGCCGCCGGGGACAGGGGGCTTCGACTAGCTCCTACGAGCAGTACTTC. It encodes CASSRRGQGASTSSYEQYF.

This clonotype was seen many times. The rearrangement uses TRBV2 and TRBJ1-1, with 7 bases aligning to TRBD1. V shed 7 bases and J 10 bases; nucleotides not matched to a gene: 9. The CDR3 has 12 amino acids. Germline V gene data show CDR1 as SNHLY and CDR2 as FYNNEI. CDR3 DNA sequence: TGTGCCAGCACCCAGGGGGAAGGGGTAGCTTTCTTT. Translation gives CASTQGEGVAFF.

The chain is built from TRBV12-3 or TRBV12-4 and TRBJ2-1; no clear D. The CDR3 loop spans 14 amino acids. V lost 2 bases to trimming and J lost 0 bases, with 5 bases between them. CDR3 protein: CASSLTSSYNEQFF. As DNA, the CDR3 is TGTGCCAGCAGTTTAACCAGCTCCTACAATGAGCAGTTCTTC.

This clonotype has more than one count but fewer than ten. This chain uses TRBV19 with TRBJ2-3; D tentatively reads TRBD1 or TRBD2 (5 bases each). This CDR3 comprises 13 residues. V was pared by 5 bases and J by 5 bases, with 11 bases between. Germline V CDR1 and CDR2: LNHDA, SQIVND (reference sequence). The CDR3 DNA is TGTGCCAGTAGTCGGGGCCGGGAAGATACGCAGTATTTT. Protein product: CASSRGREDTQYF.

In this sample, this clonotype turned up many times. CDR3 loop: CASSIGPGPATDTQYF. The CDR3 DNA follows: TGTGCCAGTAGTATAGGGCCAGGGCCCGCCACAGATACGCAGTATTTT. The chain employs TRBV19 and TRBJ2-3; tentatively, D is TRBD1 (5 bases). Germline loops: CDR1 LNHDA, CDR2 SQIVND (reference sequence). This CDR3 is 16 amino acids long. Trimming took 1 base from V and 2 from J, leaving 13 bases between them.

This clonotype was seen many times. V and J are TRBV20-1 and TRBJ2-1; D perhaps matches TRBD2 (6 bases). V dropped 2 bases and J dropped 8 bases, with 22 bases sitting between them. Germline V lookup: CDR1 DFQATT, CDR2 SNEGSKA (reference sequence). The CDR3 is made up of 16 amino acids. CDR3 sequence reads: CSARSRGLLEVHEQFF. The CDR3 nucleotides read TGCAGTGCTAGAAGCCGAGGACTACTTGAAGTCCATGAGCAGTTCTTC.

This chain joins TRBV5-1 and TRBJ2-3, with TRBD2 as a possible D gene (6 bases). CDR3 length: 15 amino acids. Trimming took 2 bases from V and 2 from J, leaving 12 bases between them. The germline V gene encodes CDR1 SGHRS and CDR2 YFSETQ. The CDR3 sequence: CASSFLADPTDTQYF. The CDR3 DNA is TGCGCCAGCAGCTTTTTAGCGGACCCCACAGATACGCAGTATTTT.

This clonotype was seen only a few times. The gene calls are TRBV6-5 and TRBJ2-3, with TRBD2 matching 7 bases. CDR1 and CDR2 (germline): MNHEY, SVGAGI. Germline trimming cut 5 bases from V and 4 bases from J; bases unmatched to any gene: 6. The CDR3 length is 14 residues. The CDR3 here is CASSPSGGADTQYF. CDR3 bases: TGTGCCAGCAGTCCTAGCGGTGGCGCAGATACGCAGTATTTT.

This chain uses TRBV18 with TRBJ1-1; D remains unclear. Germline assignment: CDR1 KGHSH and CDR2 LQKENI. V was pared by 2 bases and J by 0 bases, with 4 bases between. This CDR3 contains 13 residues. The chain's CDR3 is CASSPNLNTEAFF. The DNA of the CDR3 is TGTGCCAGCTCACCAAACTTGAACACTGAAGCTTTCTTT.

The table lists this clonotype with many counts. The chain uses TRBV4-2 and TRBJ2-7; D may be TRBD2 (5 bases). Germline V gene data show CDR1 as LGHNA and CDR2 as YNFKEQ. This CDR3 has 15 amino acids. The ends were cut back, 3 bases at V and 1 base at J, with 13 bases in the middle. Here the CDR3 reads CASSQARGASYEQYF. For the CDR3, the DNA is TGTGCCAGCAGCCAGGCCCGGGGAGCGTCCTACGAGCAGTACTTC.

In its sample, this clonotype ranks as medium-sized. This sequence joins TRBV5-1 and TRBJ2-5; no clear D. The germline V and J ends were trimmed by 3 bases and 4 bases, with 13 bases remaining between them. The CDR3 has 14 amino acids. CDR1 SGHRS and CDR2 YFSETQ come from the germline V gene. The CDR3 is CASSSSSRSETQYF. CDR3 DNA sequence: TGCGCCAGCAGCTCGAGTAGTAGGTCAGAGACCCAGTACTTC.

This clonotype was counted a few times. CDR3 nucleotide sequence: TGCGCCAGCAGCTCCCTGGGCAGGAGAGAGACCGGGGAGCTGTTTTTT. It specifies CASSSLGRRETGELFF. This sequence joins TRBV5-1 and TRBJ2-2; D gene uncertain. CDR3 length: 16 residues. The germline gives CDR1 SGHRS, CDR2 YFSETQ. Trimming removed 3 bases from V and 5 bases from J, with 17 bases in between.

As concerns this clonotype: A junction boundary mismatches the germline segment, possibly from a read error. This chain connects TRBV7-3 to TRBJ2-7; TRBD1 agrees at 7 bases. This CDR3 is built from 13 residues. Germline-derived CDR1 and CDR2 are SGHTA and FQGTGA. The CDR3 is CASSSNRGGEQHF. DNA of the CDR3: TGTGCCAGCAGCTCAAACAGGGGCGGCGAGCAGCACTTC.

This clonotype was found a few times. The J gene is TRBJ2-1, the V gene TRBV9; 9 bases match TRBD1. CDR1 and CDR2 (germline): SGDLS, YYNGEE. The V segment lost 0 bases and the J segment 2 bases; nucleotides outside the gene matches: 6. The CDR3 runs to 17 residues. CDR3 DNA: TGTGCCAGCAGCGTAGAGCCGGGACAGGGAACCTACAATGAGCAGTTCTTC. Its protein product is CASSVEPGQGTYNEQFF.